Each of the 19 T cell receptor beta chains below was sequenced from the same sample in a study of T cell responses to AZD1222 COVID-19 vaccine (dated by TCRdb to the early 2020s). The sample's time point label, decoded: baseline before first vaccination. Library preparation employed the immunoSEQ multiplex PCR assay. The source is immuneACCESS, and TCRdb retained only in-frame sequences with V and J called. Part of the clones is not carried over; for the studies checked, unresolved V genes explain less than half of this, and the remainder is unexplained. The sample contains approximately 110,000 clones, roughly 90% of them found a single time. 17% of the sample rests with the top ten. Sequences were derived from peripheral blood, sampled on day 0 of AZD1222 vaccination. The source of these receptors is an adult in good health.

V usage is TRBV29-1 and J usage is TRBJ2-2; D possibly corresponds to TRBD1 (6 bases). CDR1 and CDR2 (germline): SQVTM, ANQGSEA. This CDR3 has 14 amino acids. V was shortened by 7 bases and J by 1 base, with 13 bases between the two germline ends. The CDR3 protein is CSAPKDRNTGELFF. CDR3 in DNA: TGCAGCGCTCCCAAGGACAGGAACACCGGGGAGCTGTTTTTT.

Of note for this clone: One end of the junction varies from germline; a read error may be responsible. This sequence joins TRBV11-3 and TRBJ1-2; D is perhaps TRBD1 (5 bases). Germline CDR1 reads SGHNT; CDR2 reads YENEEA. CDR3 length equals 14 residues. CDR3 residues: CASSPTGGRGFTAF. The CDR3 bases are TGTGCCAGCAGCCCCACGGGGGGACGAGGCTTTACCGCCTTC. Looking up the rest from reference TRBV11-3 and TRBJ1-2 gives the full variable domain: EAGVVQSPRYKIIEKKQPVAFWCNPISGHNTLYWYLQNLGQGPELLIRYENEEAVDDSQLPKDRFSAERLKGVDSTLKIQPAELGDSAVYLCASSPTGGRGFTAFGSGTRLTVV.

The chain carries TRBV12-3 or TRBV12-4 and TRBJ1-5, with TRBD1 as a possible D gene (5 bases). V lost 0 bases and J 6 bases, leaving 6 bases between the germline ends. CDR3 length: 13 amino acids. CDR3 in amino acids: CASSLAGGQPQHF. CDR3 nucleotide sequence: TGTGCCAGCAGTTTAGCGGGGGGTCAGCCCCAGCATTTT.

The genes are TRBV9 and TRBJ1-4, with 9 bases lining up with TRBD1. The V gene's germline CDR1 is SGDLS and CDR2 YYNGEE. This CDR3 spans 17 amino acids. J lost 5 bases, V lost 3 bases, and 11 bases had no gene match. This CDR3 reads CASSDGSTGGLNEKLFF. CDR3 DNA: TGTGCCAGCAGCGACGGATCGACAGGGGGTTTGAATGAAAAACTGTTTTTT.

CDR3 DNA: TGTGCCAGCAGCCATACCGCGGAGGGGAACACTGAAGCTTTCTTT. Translated, it gives CASSHTAEGNTEAFF. V usage is TRBV7-9 and J usage is TRBJ1-1; D is unresolved. Trimming stripped 5 bases from V and 1 base from J, with 14 bases between. This CDR3 region has 15 residues. Germline-derived CDR1 and CDR2 are SEHNR and FQNEAQ (reference sequence).

The V and J genes are TRBV11-2 and TRBJ1-2; tentative D call: TRBD1 (5 bases). The CDR3 has 16 residues. The germline V gene has CDR1 SGHAT and CDR2 FQNNGV. Trimming stripped 5 bases from V and 3 bases from J, with 19 bases between. The CDR3 loop is CASSPEGRSTDYGYTF. The DNA for the CDR3 is TGTGCCAGCAGCCCGGAGGGGCGATCTACAGACTATGGCTACACCTTC.

The CDR3 nucleotides are TGTGCCAGCAGCTTGGATCAGGGCGGGGGAGAGACCCAGTACTTC. Translated: CASSLDQGGGETQYF. V usage is TRBV5-4 and J usage is TRBJ2-5, with 7 bases that match TRBD2. This CDR3 spans 15 amino acids. V shed 0 bases, J shed 4 bases, and the junction held 6 bases outside the gene matches. Germline V gives CDR1 SGHNT, CDR2 YYREEE (reference sequence).

V is TRBV19 and J is TRBJ2-1, with 8 bases matching TRBD2. The CDR3 consists of 14 residues. V lost 7 bases and J lost 6; bases outside the gene matches: 8. Germline assignment: CDR1 LNHDA and CDR2 SQIVND (reference sequence). DNA for the CDR3: TGTGCCAGTACAGAGCGGGAGATTCGCAATGAGCAGTTCTTC. Translation gives CASTEREIRNEQFF.

The rearrangement uses TRBV18 and TRBJ2-7; D is undetermined. Germline-derived CDR1 and CDR2 are KGHSH and LQKENI. Trimming shortened V by 1 base and J by 6 bases, and 10 bases separated the two germline ends. This CDR3 comprises 13 residues. CDR3 DNA: TGTGCCAGCTCACCACTTGGGAAGTCCGAGCAGTACTTC. Translating it yields CASSPLGKSEQYF.

The V call is TRBV6-4, the J call TRBJ2-5; 8 positions agree with TRBD1. The CDR3 covers 14 residues. The V and J ends lost 5 bases and 4 bases, in that order; junction bases with no gene match: 6. Per the germline V gene, CDR1 is MRHNA and CDR2 is SNTAGT. CDR3 nucleotide sequence: TGTGCCAGCAGTCCTCAGGGGGCGGGAGAGACCCAGTACTTC. Translated: CASSPQGAGETQYF.

This chain links TRBV19 with TRBJ2-2; D is unresolved. Trimming shortened V by 1 base and J by 4 bases, and 4 bases separated the two germline ends. The CDR3 spans 13 residues. CDR1 and CDR2 (germline): LNHDA, SQIVND (reference sequence). The CDR3 coding sequence is TGTGCCAGTAGTATAGCTACCACCGGGGAGCTGTTTTTT. The encoded protein is CASSIATTGELFF.

The chain joins TRBV6-2 or TRBV6-3 to TRBJ1-5; D unresolved. CDR3 length: 12 amino acids. V was cut by 6 bases and J by 6 bases, with 9 bases left in between. Germline CDR1 reads MNHEY; CDR2 reads SVGEGT. CDR3 DNA sequence: TGTGCCAGCAGCCCCTCCGTTCAGCCCCAGCATTTT. Translated, it gives CASSPSVQPQHF.

This clone appeared once. The CDR3 sequence: CASSQILAGGPNEQFF. The CDR3 bases are TGCGCCAGCAGCCAAATACTAGCGGGGGGCCCCAATGAGCAGTTCTTC. V gene TRBV4-3 combines with J gene TRBJ2-1, with TRBD2 identical over 12 bases. In germline, CDR1 is LGHNA, CDR2 YSLEER. After removal of 2 bases from V and 6 bases from J, the junction contained 5 bases not matched to a gene. There are 16 residues in the CDR3.

The gene calls are TRBV5-1 and TRBJ2-2, with TRBD1 identical over 7 bases. The CDR3 has 17 residues. J was trimmed by 0 bases and V by 4 bases; bases with no gene match: 9. The germline V gene has CDR1 SGHRS and CDR2 YFSETQ. CDR3: CASSQDRTTANTGELFF. CDR3 DNA: TGCGCCAGCAGCCAGGACAGGACCACCGCGAACACCGGGGAGCTGTTTTTT.

V is TRBV2 and J is TRBJ2-7, with D maybe TRBD1 (6 bases). Per germline, CDR1 SNHLY and CDR2 FYNNEI. The CDR3 is 14 amino acids. V gave up 6 bases and J gave up 4 bases, with 16 bases separating them. For the CDR3, the DNA is TGTGCCAGCAGGCCGACAGGACGCAATTACGAGCAGTACGTC. Protein sequence: CASRPTGRNYEQYV.

The chain carries TRBV18 and TRBJ2-7, with D hard to call. V shed 6 bases and J shed 7 bases, with 13 bases lying between them. The CDR3 covers 12 residues. Germline loops: CDR1 KGHSH, CDR2 LQKENI. CDR3 amino acids: CASSDHGLEQYV. The DNA for the CDR3 is TGTGCCAGCTCCGACCACGGGCTTGAGCAGTACGTC.

This chain links TRBV11-2 with TRBJ2-2; D gene uncertain. Per germline, CDR1 SGHAT and CDR2 FQNNGV. This CDR3 contains 16 residues. V was shortened by 5 bases and J by 1 base, with 14 bases between the two germline ends. The CDR3 sequence: CASSRHHSLNTGELFF. Here the CDR3 DNA reads TGTGCCAGCAGCCGACATCACAGCCTGAACACCGGGGAGCTGTTTTTT.

This sequence joins TRBV27 and TRBJ2-4; tentative D call: TRBD1 (5 bases). V shed 7 bases and J shed 7 bases, with 17 bases lying between them. In germline, CDR1 is MNHEY, CDR2 SMNVEV (reference sequence). The CDR3 loop spans 14 amino acids. The CDR3 sequence: CASTPRRGRNIQYF. The CDR3 DNA reads as TGTGCCAGCACCCCTCGAAGGGGCCGGAACATTCAGTACTTC.

This clone was counted a few times. The chain employs TRBV21-1 and TRBJ1-1. TRBV21-1 is described as a pseudogene. The CDR3 has 18 amino acids. CDR3: CASSRGVRHRLGDTEAFF. Written as DNA, the CDR3 is TGTGCCAGCAGCAGGGGGGTTAGACACCGTCTGGGGGACACTGAAGCTTTCTTT.